This T cell receptor beta chain was obtained from a study of metastatic and nonmetastatic thyroid tumors. Before thyroid surgery, none of the patients had received any treatment. V gave up 3 bases and J gave up 7 bases, with 7 bases separating them. The CDR3 length is 13 residues. The V gene's germline CDR1 is SGHVS and CDR2 FQNEAQ. Study conclusions and caveats: It was reported that TCR beta diversity was significantly higher in malignant thyroid tumors than benign nodules, in blood and tumor.

This clone appeared many times. The antigen is undetermined. How the authors handled the data: Differences in CDR3 between clinicopathological groups were drawn on to build a classifier intended to discriminate distant-metastatic papillary thyroid cancer patients. TCRdb re-called clones from the PCR reads using MiXCR. The V and J calls were determined by TCRdb, not by the authors. The sample lists 40,000 or so clones, 17% occurring once. The source material was tumor tissue. The gene calls are TRBV7-8 and TRBJ1-6; no reliable D call. The TCR originated in a female donor with papillary thyroid cancer or a benign thyroid nodule (not recorded which). Some clones in this sample may be carry-over from other donors' samples. CDR3 residues: CASSLERNSPLHF. CDR3 DNA sequence: TGTGCCAGCAGCTTGGAAAGAAATTCACCCCTCCACTTT. The full variable domain, rest sourced from reference TRBV7-8 and TRBJ1-6, is GAGVSQSPRYKVAKRGQDVALRCDPISGHVSLFWYQQALGQGPEFLTYFQNEAQLDKSGLPSDRFFAERPEGSVSTLKIQRTQQEDSAVYLCASSLERNSPLHFGNGTRLTVT.